This T cell receptor (beta chain) was sequenced for a study of cytomegalovirus exposure and HLA in healthy donors. With regard to this clone: Its antigen remains unknown.

Whole-study results and caveats: Later work found most CMV-associated TCR beta chains apparently HLA-restricted. Accurate prediction of HLA-A and HLA-B alleles (for most subjects) was reportedly achieved from TCR beta sequences.

CDR3 size: 14 residues. V was shortened by 5 bases and J by 1 base, with 11 bases between the two germline ends. Per germline, CDR1 SEHNR and CDR2 FQNEAQ (reference sequence). Use of 60 Vbeta and 13 Jbeta primers characterized the PCR. Authors' methods: Among the unique TCR beta chains that a later analysis counted, about 81 million in all, about 12 million were shared. Produced via immunoSEQ multiplex PCR; TCRdb's table is partial and in-frame only. Clonal size and the V and J genes are those of that table, whereas D and trimming came from the DNA. The data contain some 270,000 clones, 80% of them seen just once; the ten biggest clones take up about 0.3%.

V gene TRBV7-9 combines with J gene TRBJ1-1, with D hard to call. Sample: PBMCs. The receptor was derived from a girl aged 2-10 years in good health and CMV-seronegative. CDR3 bases: TGTGCCAGCAGCGTTTCCCCAGGGAACACTGAAGCTTTCTTT. Its protein is CASSVSPGNTEAFF. Complete variable domain (other parts from reference TRBV7-9 and TRBJ1-1): DTGVSQNPRHKITKRGQNVTFRCDPISEHNRLYWYRQTLGQGPEFLTYFQNEAQLEKSRLLSDRFSAERPKGSFSTLEIQRTEQGDSAMYLCASSVSPGNTEAFFGQGTRLTVV.